This TCR beta chain was retrieved from a study of shared clonotypes between healthy human individuals. The table came from immunoSEQ multiplex PCR; TCRdb's copy has only in-frame clones and leaves some out. The data hold fewer than 2.5 million clones, with approximately 93% observed a single time. V was trimmed by 6 bases and J by 9 bases, leaving 12 bases between them. This CDR3 comprises 12 residues. Germline CDR1 is MNHNS and CDR2 is SASEGT. Sequencing was performed on naive CD4+ T cells from PBMCs. Subset of the sample: CD45RA+ positively selected. The V gene is TRBV6-1, the J gene TRBJ2-1; D perhaps matches TRBD1 (6 bases). The TCR was taken from a man between 18 and 29 years old in good health. Some clones in this sample may be carry-over from other donors' samples. The CDR3: CASRRGIGEQFF. DNA for the CDR3: TGTGCCAGCAGGAGGGGGATCGGTGAGCAGTTCTTC.